The 5 T cell receptor beta chains in this list originate from one sample, sequenced in a study of cytomegalovirus exposure and HLA in healthy donors. The PCR had 60 Vbeta and 13 Jbeta primers. Assay used: immunoSEQ multiplex PCR; TCRdb lists only in-frame clones, some missing. The table lists under 200,000 clones, over 75% of them singletons, with 0.5% in the top ten. Sequencing was performed on PBMCs. Receptor source: a woman between 50 and 59 years old in good health and CMV-seronegative.

The rearrangement links TRBV9 to TRBJ1-3; a possible D gene is TRBD1 (6 bases). CDR1 is SGDLS, CDR2 YYNGEE, per germline. Trimming shortened V by 0 bases and J by 4 bases, and 8 bases separated the two germline ends. The CDR3 has 14 residues. This CDR3 reads CASSVGGLGNTIYF. The CDR3 DNA reads TGTGCCAGCAGCGTAGGGGGGCTCGGAAACACCATATATTTT.

The V call is TRBV29-1, the J call TRBJ1-1; 7 bases are shared with TRBD1. V was clipped by 1 base and J by 0 bases; unmatched bases: 5. The germline V gene has CDR1 SQVTM and CDR2 ANQGSEA. The CDR3 contains 15 residues. The CDR3 region has the DNA TGCAGCGTTGAAGTCGGGGACAGCATGAACACTGAAGCTTTCTTT. Translating gives CSVEVGDSMNTEAFF.

This rearrangement joins TRBV7-9 to TRBJ2-3; 13 nucleotides line up with TRBD2. This CDR3 contains 17 residues. Looked up from germline, CDR1 is SEHNR and CDR2 is FQNEAQ (reference sequence). The junction had 7 bases not matched to a gene; V was cut back by 5 bases and J by 2 bases. Here the CDR3 DNA reads TGTGCCAGCAGCCCTCCTGGACTAGCGGGGGCCACAGATACGCAGTATTTT. Its translation: CASSPPGLAGATDTQYF.

In its sample, this clone was seen once. This chain connects TRBV5-1 to TRBJ2-7, with D possibly being TRBD1 (5 bases). The CDR3 is 15 amino acids. V dropped 7 bases and J dropped 1 base, with 18 bases sitting between them. Germline loops: CDR1 SGHRS, CDR2 YFSETQ. CDR3 loop: CASGSTRQLSYEQYF. Written as DNA, the CDR3 is TGCGCCAGCGGCTCAACAAGACAGCTGTCCTACGAGCAGTACTTC.

The rearrangement links TRBV5-6 to TRBJ2-5; D gene uncertain. Trimming shortened V by 0 bases and J by 5 bases, and 8 bases separated the two germline ends. Per germline, CDR1 SGHDT and CDR2 YYEEEE. There are 13 residues in the CDR3. CDR3 residues: CASSLAPGETQYF. CDR3 bases: TGTGCCAGCAGCTTGGCCCCCGGGGAGACCCAGTACTTC.